These 12 T cell receptor beta chains were all obtained from the same sample, sequenced in a study of T cells in Graves' hyperthyroidism and ophthalmopathy. TCR beta CDR3 regions were amplified from RNA transcripts. The TCR CDR3 was amplified in a first-round RT-PCR using the HTBI primer set. TCRdb re-called the multiplex PCR reads with MiXCR, one entry per CDR3 protein. In the table there are roughly 200,000 distinct CDR3 sequences, roughly 17% of which are singletons. What was sequenced was blood. These TCRs come from a woman between 50 and 59 years old with Graves' hyperthyroidism.

This clonotype was seen repeatedly, ten times or more. This sequence joins TRBV20-1 and TRBJ2-1, with TRBD2 as a possible D gene (6 bases). Germline CDR1 is DFQATT and CDR2 is SNEGSKA (reference sequence). CDR3 length: 16 residues. Trimming cost V 0 bases and J 2 bases, with 14 bases left between them. The CDR3 nucleotides read TGCAGTGCTAGAGATCTACTAGCAGAACCCTACAATGAGCAGTTCTTC. This translates into CSARDLLAEPYNEQFF.

Only a few counts were recorded for this clonotype. The chain joins TRBV29-1 to TRBJ2-1, with 7 bases that match TRBD2. The J segment lost 7 bases and the V segment lost 8 bases, leaving 14 bases of the junction unmatched. The CDR3 runs 14 residues. Looked up from germline, CDR1 is SQVTM and CDR2 is ANQGSEA. As DNA, the CDR3 is TGCAGCCTCCGGCGGGAGCCCGAGAGGAATGAGCAGTTCTTC. Translated: CSLRREPERNEQFF.

The rearrangement links TRBV5-6 to TRBJ2-3, with D tentatively TRBD1 or TRBD2 (5 bases each). Germline V gives CDR1 SGHDT, CDR2 YYEEEE. CDR3 length: 15 residues. V was cut by 4 bases and J by 3 bases, with 15 bases left in between. CDR3 nucleotides: TGTGCCAGCAGCCGGGACCCCCCAAGAACAGATACGCAGTATTTT. Translating it yields CASSRDPPRTDTQYF.

This clonotype was recorded many times. The rearrangement links TRBV6-1 to TRBJ1-1; possible D gene TRBD1, 5 bases. V was clipped by 2 bases and J by 5 bases, with 12 bases between them. CDR3 size: 14 residues. Germline CDR1 reads MNHNS; CDR2 reads SASEGT. Here the CDR3 reads CASSESGSVTEAFF. In DNA, the CDR3 is TGTGCCAGCAGTGAATCAGGGTCAGTTACTGAAGCTTTCTTT.

This clonotype was picked up a small number of times. V usage is TRBV12-5 and J usage is TRBJ1-2; 11 bases are shared with TRBD1. Per germline, CDR1 LGHNT and CDR2 FRNRAP. Germline trimming cut 6 bases from V and 13 bases from J; bases unmatched to any gene: 7. The CDR3 length is 12 residues. DNA of the CDR3: TGTGCTAGTGGAGGGGGACAGGGGGGAGGCACCTTC. It translates to CASGGGQGGGTF.

V gene TRBV7-8 combines with J gene TRBJ1-2; 8 nucleotides line up with TRBD1. V lost 5 bases and J lost 6; bases outside the gene matches: 14. Germline CDR1 reads SGHVS; CDR2 reads FQNEAQ. The CDR3 runs 16 residues. The CDR3 region has the DNA TGTGCCAGCAGCCCCCGGACAGGGCCATTAGGGGATGGCTACACCTTC. It yields the protein CASSPRTGPLGDGYTF.

V is TRBV5-5 and J is TRBJ2-4, with D possibly being TRBD1 (6 bases). CDR1 SGHKS and CDR2 YYEKEE come from the germline V gene (reference sequence). Trimming pared 9 bases from V and 5 bases from J, leaving 12 bases between. The CDR3 is 12 amino acids. CDR3 amino acids: CATTGFQNIQYF. The CDR3 coding sequence is TGTGCCACCACAGGGTTCCAAAACATTCAGTACTTC.

This clonotype was picked up one time. The rearrangement links TRBV20-1 to TRBJ2-3; tentative D call: TRBD1 (6 bases). CDR1 is DFQATT and CDR2 is SNEGSKA in the germline V gene (reference sequence). This CDR3 spans 14 amino acids. V lost 6 bases to trimming and J lost 6 bases, with 19 bases between them. CDR3 region: CSASPGQQHDTQYF. The CDR3, as DNA: TGCAGTGCATCACCGGGACAACAGCACGATACGCAGTATTTT.

This clonotype was observed many times. This chain uses TRBV6-1 with TRBJ2-7; 10 bases fit TRBD1. Germline-derived CDR1 and CDR2 are MNHNS and SASEGT. This CDR3 comprises 14 residues. The junction had 4 bases not matched to a gene; V was cut back by 6 bases and J by 2 bases. The CDR3 DNA is TGTGCCAGCAGCGTAGGACAGGGGGCCTACGAGCAGTACTTC. Its protein product is CASSVGQGAYEQYF.

This clonotype was observed many times. Being one base from a much bigger clone, this may be a read error. The genes are TRBV27 and TRBJ1-1; D is undetermined. CDR3 length: 13 amino acids. Germline V gene sequence: CDR1 MNHEY, CDR2 SMNVEV (reference sequence). The V end lost 3 bases, the J end lost 1 base, and 6 bases lay between the germline ends. The CDR3 DNA follows: TGTGCCAGCAGTTTTTCACAGAACACTGAAGCTTTCTTT. Translating it yields CASSFSQNTEAFF.

This clonotype was observed at least ten times. J is TRBJ2-7 and V is TRBV27; D is perhaps TRBD1 or TRBD2 (5 bases each). Germline V gene lookup returns CDR1 MNHEY and CDR2 SMNVEV (reference sequence). This CDR3 comprises 15 residues. The germline V and J ends were trimmed by 5 bases and 1 base, with 15 bases remaining between them. The CDR3 DNA follows: TGTGCCAGCAGTACCATTCTGGGGGTATCCTACGAGCAGTACTTC. It yields the protein CASSTILGVSYEQYF.

The sample holds a few counts of this clonotype. V usage is TRBV18 and J usage is TRBJ2-5, with D possibly matching TRBD1 (6 bases). The CDR3 runs 11 residues. V was clipped by 3 bases and J by 14 bases, with 13 bases between them. Germline lookup yields CDR1 KGHSH and CDR2 LQKENI. CDR3 in DNA: TGTGCCAGCTCACCGGGGGACATATTATACTTC. Its translation: CASSPGDILYF.